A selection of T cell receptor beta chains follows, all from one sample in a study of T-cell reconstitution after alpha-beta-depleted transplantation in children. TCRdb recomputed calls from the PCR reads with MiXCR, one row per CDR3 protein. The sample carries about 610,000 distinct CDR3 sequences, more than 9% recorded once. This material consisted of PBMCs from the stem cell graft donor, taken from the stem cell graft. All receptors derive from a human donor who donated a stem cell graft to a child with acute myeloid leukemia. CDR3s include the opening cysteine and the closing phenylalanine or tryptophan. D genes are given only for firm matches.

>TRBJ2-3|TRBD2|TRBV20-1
CSARSGRMTDTQYF
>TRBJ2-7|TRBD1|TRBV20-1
CSASFQGVHEQYF
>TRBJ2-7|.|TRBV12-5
CASALGQGTYEQYF
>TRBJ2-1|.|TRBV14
CASSQDEGEQFF
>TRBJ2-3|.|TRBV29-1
CSVLRTGDTQYF
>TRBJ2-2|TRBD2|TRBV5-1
CASSLVLLATTGELFF
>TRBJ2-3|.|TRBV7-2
CASSPGTFWTDTQYF
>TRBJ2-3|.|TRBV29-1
CSVEGLLVGGTDTQYF
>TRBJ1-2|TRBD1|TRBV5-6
CASSPGTGKAYTF
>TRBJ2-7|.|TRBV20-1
CSAGATVATYEQYF
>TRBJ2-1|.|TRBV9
CASSVGIAEKQFF
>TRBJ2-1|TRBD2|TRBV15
CATSRDWEGTNEQFF
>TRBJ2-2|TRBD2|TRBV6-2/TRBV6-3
CASKKRESGELFF
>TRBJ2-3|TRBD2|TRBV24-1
CATSVPTSGATDTQYF
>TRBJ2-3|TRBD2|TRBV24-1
CATSDWEGSTDTQYF
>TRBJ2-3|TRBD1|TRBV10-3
CAISKGQGLRGTDTQYF
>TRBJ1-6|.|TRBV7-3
CASSLWGDNNSPLHF
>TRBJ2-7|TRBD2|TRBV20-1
CSAPISGRAGYEQYF
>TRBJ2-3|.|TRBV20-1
CSASHRLPTDTQYF
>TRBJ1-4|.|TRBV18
CASSPGSNEKLFF
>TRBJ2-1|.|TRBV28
CASNGDGNEQFF
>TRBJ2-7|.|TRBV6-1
CASRETFGPSYEQYF
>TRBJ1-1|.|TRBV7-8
CASSRGWTEAFF
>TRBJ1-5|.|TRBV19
CASSPRLFSNQPQHF
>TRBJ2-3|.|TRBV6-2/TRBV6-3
CASTRLGVGTDTQYF
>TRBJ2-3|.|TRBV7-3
CASSPLSGSFQDTQYF
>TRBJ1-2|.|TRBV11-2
CASSLDPDAYYGYTF
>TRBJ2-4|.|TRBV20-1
CSAPTSHIQYF
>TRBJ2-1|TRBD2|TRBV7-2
CASSLKAGVNNEQFF
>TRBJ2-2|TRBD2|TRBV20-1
CSAQSPSGNTGELFF
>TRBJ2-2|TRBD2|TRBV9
CASMAGAVGELFF
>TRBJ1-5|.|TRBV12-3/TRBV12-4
CASHPGRGSNQPQHF
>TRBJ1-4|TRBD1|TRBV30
CAWSGTGGSEKLFF
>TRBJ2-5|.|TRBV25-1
CASSESGRWSAETQYF
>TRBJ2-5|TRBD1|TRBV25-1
CASSGSGTAQETQYF
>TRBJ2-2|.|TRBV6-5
CASSQTWANTGELFF
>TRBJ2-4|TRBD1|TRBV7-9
CASSDRGRLAKNIQYF
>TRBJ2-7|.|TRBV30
CAWTPGAPEQYF
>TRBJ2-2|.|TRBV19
CATRPMNTGELFF
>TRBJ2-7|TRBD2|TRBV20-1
CSASGLAGDPYEQYF
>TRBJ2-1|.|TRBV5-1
CASSLGLANEQFF
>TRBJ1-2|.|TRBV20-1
CSASIRGYTF
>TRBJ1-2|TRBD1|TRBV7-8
CASSGQGGAGDGYTF
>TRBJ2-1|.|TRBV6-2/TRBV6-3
CASSYSKPGIGGGSTEQFF
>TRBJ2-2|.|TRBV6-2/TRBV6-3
CASSYLGTAGELFF
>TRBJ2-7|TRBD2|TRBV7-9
CASSLQTSGRQYF
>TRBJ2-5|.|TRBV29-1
CSAGGSGETQYF
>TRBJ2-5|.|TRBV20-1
CSARQGSLETQYF
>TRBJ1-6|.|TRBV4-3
CASSQDSSSYNSPLHF
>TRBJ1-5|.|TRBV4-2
CASSQRAGYQPQHF
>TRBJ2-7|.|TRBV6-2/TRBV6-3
CASGGLYSYEQYF